The 19 T cell receptor beta chains reported below all come from one sample, sequenced in a study of identical twins. One entry per CDR3 protein results from TCRdb running MiXCR on the 5' RACE reads. Among about 190,000 distinct CDR3 sequences listed, roughly 15% were seen once. Separately, the same data were catalogued under a study of T cells expressing NK-cell markers.

The sequenced sample was CD8+ T cells sorted from blood. These receptors all stem from a woman aged 18 to 35 in good health.

V gene TRBV7-6 combines with J gene TRBJ2-1, with unresolved D. Trimming shortened V by 4 bases and J by 7 bases, and 8 bases separated the two germline ends. The CDR3 is 12 residues long. Germline CDR1 SGHVS, CDR2 FNYEAQ. The CDR3 region is CASSSMENEQFF. DNA of the CDR3: TGTGCCAGCAGCTCTATGGAGAATGAGCAGTTCTTC.

This clonotype was picked up a small number of times. CDR3 DNA: TGTGCCTGGACGCCGGACTTCTCAAATGAGCAGTTCTTC. It yields the protein CAWTPDFSNEQFF. V usage is TRBV30 and J usage is TRBJ2-1, with a weak D call TRBD2 (5 bases). Germline CDR1 reads GTSNPN; CDR2 reads SVGIG (reference sequence). CDR3 length: 13 amino acids. The germline V and J ends were trimmed by 4 bases and 7 bases, with 14 bases remaining between them.

J is TRBJ2-1 and V is TRBV27; TRBD2 agrees at 7 bases. The CDR3 loop spans 14 amino acids. V lost 4 bases to trimming and J lost 10 bases; unmatched junction nucleotides: 10. Germline V gene sequence: CDR1 MNHEY, CDR2 SMNVEV (reference sequence). This CDR3 is CASSWASGHREQFF. CDR3 nucleotides: TGTGCCAGCAGTTGGGCTAGCGGCCATCGGGAGCAGTTCTTC.

A few counts support this clonotype. V gene TRBV29-1 combines with J gene TRBJ2-3; D may be TRBD1 or TRBD2 (5 bases each). With 4 bases removed from V and 2 bases from J, the gap between germline ends came to 22 bases. The V gene's germline CDR1 is SQVTM and CDR2 ANQGSEA. The CDR3 runs 17 residues. CDR3 DNA: TGCAGCGTTGGAGAAGGGTCTGGGGGTCCGGTCACAGATACGCAGTATTTT. It translates to CSVGEGSGGPVTDTQYF.

The chain is built from TRBV7-9 and TRBJ1-3, with a possible D match to TRBD1 (6 bases). In germline, CDR1 is SEHNR, CDR2 FQNEAQ (reference sequence). This CDR3 is built from 17 residues. Trimming stripped 4 bases from V and 2 bases from J, with 18 bases between. The CDR3 DNA follows: TGTGCCAGCAGCTACCCACAGGGCATCGATCCTGGAAACACCATATATTTT. It encodes CASSYPQGIDPGNTIYF. The full variable domain, rest sourced from reference TRBV7-9 and TRBJ1-3, is DTGVSQNPRHKITKRGQNVTFRCDPISEHNRLYWYRQTLGQGPEFLTYFQNEAQLEKSRLLSDRFSAERPKGSFSTLEIQRTEQGDSAMYLCASSYPQGIDPGNTIYFGEGSWLTVV.

The chain is built from TRBV27 and TRBJ2-7; 9 positions agree with TRBD2. CDR1 MNHEY and CDR2 SMNVEV come from the germline V gene (reference sequence). The CDR3 extends over 15 amino acids. V lost 0 bases to trimming and J lost 6 bases; unmatched junction nucleotides: 6. CDR3 amino acids: CASSLSSGGPSEQYF. Written as DNA, the CDR3 is TGTGCCAGCAGTTTATCAAGCGGGGGGCCGAGCGAGCAGTACTTC.

The chain couples TRBV12-3 or TRBV12-4 to TRBJ2-7; tentatively, D is TRBD2 (6 bases). The V end was cut by 5 bases, the J end by 6 bases, with 14 bases between. This CDR3 region has 13 residues. In nucleotides, the CDR3 is TGTGCCAGCAGTGGGAGGCCGGGTGGCGAGCAGTACTTC. It yields the protein CASSGRPGGEQYF.

This clonotype was observed a handful of times. V is TRBV5-1 and J is TRBJ2-5; D tentatively fits TRBD1 or TRBD2 (5 bases each). The CDR3 has 15 residues. Germline-derived CDR1 and CDR2 are SGHRS and YFSETQ. The V and J ends lost 0 bases and 5 bases respectively, with 14 bases between them. The CDR3 region has the DNA TGCGCCAGCAGCTTGGGTGAGGGGCTAATGGAGACCCAGTACTTC. It is translated as CASSLGEGLMETQYF.

This chain connects TRBV10-3 to TRBJ1-1, with TRBD1 as a possible D gene (5 bases). The length of the CDR3 is 13 residues. Trimming removed 5 bases at V and 8 bases at J, with 15 bases between. Germline lookup yields CDR1 ENHRY and CDR2 SYGVKD. The CDR3 reads CAISSGPLGEAFF. The DNA of the CDR3 is TGTGCCATCAGTTCGGGACCCTTAGGCGAAGCTTTCTTT.

The rearrangement links TRBV15 to TRBJ2-5; D remains ambiguous. This CDR3 has 14 residues. Germline CDR1 LNHNV, CDR2 YYDKDF (reference sequence). Between the trimmed V and J ends, which lost 8 bases and 0 bases, there was a span of 13 bases. CDR3 in amino acids: CATRPGWHQETQYF. CDR3 nucleotide sequence: TGTGCCACCCGTCCAGGATGGCACCAAGAGACCCAGTACTTC.

This clonotype was counted between two and nine times. The J gene is TRBJ2-7, the V gene TRBV21-1; the table assigns TRBD1, which was not confirmed against the DNA. TRBV21-1 is recorded as a pseudogene. The CDR3 contains 16 residues. CDR3 amino acids: CASSKATPGVAYEQYF. Here the CDR3 DNA reads TGTGCCAGCAGCAAAGCGACCCCGGGGGTTGCCTACGAGCAGTACTTC.

The chain joins TRBV4-3 to TRBJ2-5; perhaps TRBD2 as D (5 bases). The CDR3 runs 17 residues. Germline lookup yields CDR1 LGHNA and CDR2 YSLEER. Trimming removed 1 base from V and 5 bases from J, with 20 bases in between. In DNA, the CDR3 is TGCGCCAGCAGCCAAGGAGAGGGTAGGAGCTCGTTTGAGACCCAGTACTTC. Its translation is CASSQGEGRSSFETQYF.

The chain recombines TRBV29-1 with TRBJ2-1; D possibly corresponds to TRBD2 (5 bases). The CDR3 has 13 residues. Germline CDR1 and CDR2: SQVTM and ANQGSEA. The ends were cut back, 4 bases at V and 3 bases at J, with 10 bases in the middle. The CDR3 DNA is TGCAGCGTTGCTAGCAGGATCTACAATGAGCAGTTCTTC. It translates to CSVASRIYNEQFF.

The gene calls are TRBV6-2 or TRBV6-3 and TRBJ2-1; TRBD2 aligns across 8 bases. V lost 0 bases, J lost 8 bases, and 9 bases stayed unmatched. CDR3 length equals 16 residues. Germline assignment: CDR1 MNHEY and CDR2 SVGEGT. CDR3 in DNA: TGTGCCAGCAGTTACTCGAAAAGCGGGAGTATGTATGAGCAGTTCTTC. Protein product: CASSYSKSGSMYEQFF.

The chain carries TRBV3-1 and TRBJ2-1; perhaps TRBD2 as D (5 bases). V was cut by 1 base and J by 14 bases, with 9 bases left in between. From germline, CDR1 is LGHDT and CDR2 YNNKEL (reference sequence). The CDR3 length is 11 residues. The CDR3 spells CASSQGAEEFF. In DNA form, the CDR3 reads TGTGCCAGCAGCCAAGGGGCGGAGGAGTTCTTC.

This clonotype came up a few times. J is TRBJ2-1 and V is TRBV25-1; 11 bases are shared with TRBD1. Germline CDR1 MGHDK, CDR2 SYGVNS. The CDR3 length is 14 residues. After removal of 6 bases from V and 6 bases from J, the junction contained 4 bases not matched to a gene. The CDR3 DNA sequence: TGTGCCAGCAGGGGGGACAGGGGGGGCAATGAGCAGTTCTTC. Amino acid sequence: CASRGDRGGNEQFF.

The rearrangement links TRBV10-3 to TRBJ2-1; D is unresolved. Trimming left V 6 bases short and J 6 bases short, with 15 bases between. Germline V gene sequence: CDR1 ENHRY, CDR2 SYGVKD. The CDR3 loop spans 14 amino acids. The CDR3 is CAIRARVKGNEQFF. The DNA of the CDR3 is TGTGCCATCAGGGCCCGTGTGAAGGGCAATGAGCAGTTCTTC.

This clonotype was observed a handful of times. This rearrangement joins TRBV3-1 to TRBJ2-7, with D possibly being TRBD1 or TRBD2 (5 bases each). V lost 1 base to trimming and J lost 0 bases, with 10 bases between them. Germline-derived CDR1 and CDR2 are LGHDT and YNNKEL (reference sequence). The CDR3 sequence is 15 residues long. DNA of the CDR3: TGTGCCAGCAGCCAAGGAGGTGGGGGCTCCTACGAGCAGTACTTC. Residues: CASSQGGGGSYEQYF.

This clonotype was seen more than once but under ten times. The gene calls are TRBV6-5 and TRBJ2-7; D perhaps matches TRBD2 (5 bases). Looked up from germline, CDR1 is MNHEY and CDR2 is SVGAGI. This CDR3 spans 14 amino acids. The V and J ends lost 7 bases and 2 bases respectively, with 15 bases between them. The CDR3 sequence: CASISVGATYEQYF. As DNA, the CDR3 is TGTGCCAGCATTTCCGTGGGAGCTACCTACGAGCAGTACTTC.